These 18 T cell receptor beta chains were all obtained from the same sample, sequenced in a study of Graves' ophthalmopathy and Graves' hyperthyroidism. The study amplified TCR beta CDR3 regions using RNA transcripts. RT-PCR with HTBI primers came first, then second-round multiplex PCR. A single record per CDR3 protein comes from TCRdb applying MiXCR to the multiplex PCR reads. The repertoire holds about 740,000 distinct CDR3 sequences, roughly two fifths seen once, with 44% in the top ten. What was sequenced was peripheral blood. These TCRs come from an adult man with Graves' ophthalmopathy.

The chain has TRBV4-3 and TRBJ2-5, with a possible D match to TRBD2 (5 bases). The CDR3 runs 15 residues. Trimming left V 0 bases short and J 5 bases short, with 13 bases between. Germline CDR1 and CDR2: LGHNA and YSLEER. As DNA, the CDR3 is TGCGCCAGCAGCCAAGATAACGGGTGGAGGGAGACCCAGTACTTC. Protein sequence: CASSQDNGWRETQYF.

This clonotype was observed a handful of times. The chain is built from TRBV6-5 and TRBJ1-6; D is unclear. Germline values: CDR1 MNHEY, CDR2 SVGAGI. Trimming removed 5 bases at V and 13 bases at J, with 18 bases between. This CDR3 spans 14 amino acids. DNA for the CDR3: TGTGCCAGCAGTGTCTACACTTCAGAGTCTCCCCTCCACTTT. This gives the protein CASSVYTSESPLHF.

This clonotype appeared once. The gene calls are TRBV19 and TRBJ1-2, with D hard to call. V dropped 7 bases and J dropped 8 bases, with 17 bases sitting between them. This CDR3 is built from 13 residues. Germline V CDR1 and CDR2: LNHDA, SQIVND (reference sequence). The CDR3: CASTLISGGGYTF. The CDR3 DNA sequence: TGTGCCAGTACCCTAATTAGTGGAGGAGGCTACACCTTC.

Only one count was recorded for this clonotype. Mismatch with germline at one junction end may stem from a read error. The chain links TRBV10-3 to TRBJ2-5; TRBD2 matches at 8 bases. Matching the DNA end better, TRBJ2-1 makes the J call doubtful. The CDR3 totals 14 residues. Germline V lookup: CDR1 ENHRY, CDR2 SYGVKD. DNA of the CDR3: TGTGCCATGAGTGGGGGAAGCGGGAGTCGTGAGCAGTTCTTC. This encodes CAMSGGSGSREQFF.

The chain carries TRBV9 and TRBJ2-3; D gene unclear. The CDR3 is made up of 15 amino acids. CDR1 is SGDLS, CDR2 YYNGEE, per germline. Trimming pared 3 bases from V and 0 bases from J, leaving 11 bases between. Here the CDR3 reads CASSAGLSSTDTQYF. CDR3 DNA: TGTGCCAGCAGCGCGGGCCTTTCTAGCACAGATACGCAGTATTTT.

This clonotype was picked up a small number of times. The junction and the germline gene differ at one end; a read error may be behind it. The chain couples TRBV7-9 to TRBJ1-6; D is perhaps TRBD1 (6 bases). CDR1 is SEHNR, CDR2 FQNEAQ, per germline (reference sequence). CDR3 length: 19 residues. The CDR3 spells CASSQDWMGGAAYNSPLHF. CDR3 nucleotides: TGCGCCAGCAGCCAAGATTGGATGGGGGGCGCCGCCTATAATTCACCCCTCCACTTT.

The V call is TRBV29-1, the J call TRBJ1-1; D is possibly TRBD1 (5 bases). The V end was cut by 2 bases, the J end by 4 bases, with 8 bases between. In germline, CDR1 is SQVTM, CDR2 ANQGSEA. CDR3 length equals 12 residues. CDR3 sequence (DNA): TGCAGCGTTGAAATTGGGGGCACTGAAGCTTTCTTT. Its protein product is CSVEIGGTEAFF. Combining the CDR3 with reference TRBV29-1 and TRBJ1-1 gives the whole variable domain SAVISQKPSRDICQRGTSLTIQCQVDSQVTMMFWYRQQPGQSLTLIATANQGSEATYESGFVIDKFPISRPNLTFSTLTVSNMSPEDSSIYLCSVEIGGTEAFFGQGTRLTVV.

V usage is TRBV15 and J usage is TRBJ1-2; D not resolved. CDR3 length equals 13 residues. V was cut by 1 base and J by 4 bases, with 7 bases left in between. The germline V gene encodes CDR1 LNHNV and CDR2 YYDKDF (reference sequence). The CDR3 region is CATSRGPPYGYTF. DNA of the CDR3: TGTGCCACCAGCAGAGGGCCGCCCTATGGCTACACCTTC.

In its sample, this clonotype was seen many times. The chain combines TRBV7-9 with TRBJ2-5, with 8 bases fitting TRBD1. The germline gives CDR1 SEHNR, CDR2 FQNEAQ (reference sequence). The CDR3 contains 13 residues. V shed 5 bases and J 5 bases; nucleotides not matched to a gene: 4. Here the CDR3 reads CASSVTGAETQYF. CDR3 DNA sequence: TGTGCCAGCAGCGTGACAGGGGCGGAGACCCAGTACTTC.

V gene TRBV24-1 combines with J gene TRBJ1-5; 8 bases agree with TRBD1. Trimming at V came to 5 bases and at J to 6 bases, leaving 8 bases not matched to a gene. Germline V gene lookup returns CDR1 KGHDR and CDR2 SFDVKD. CDR3 size: 15 residues. CDR3 DNA sequence: TGTGCCACCAGTGCGGTGGACAGGGCAACTCAGCCCCAGCATTTT. Its protein is CATSAVDRATQPQHF.

The genes are TRBV29-1 and TRBJ1-3; TRBD1 matches at 8 bases. Per germline, CDR1 SQVTM and CDR2 ANQGSEA. The V and J ends lost 7 bases and 1 base, in that order; junction bases with no gene match: 3. The CDR3 contains 13 residues. DNA for the CDR3: TGCAGCGCCCGACAGGGGTCTGGAAACACCATATATTTT. Amino acid sequence: CSARQGSGNTIYF.

The J gene is TRBJ2-7, the V gene TRBV7-2; weak D call: TRBD1 (6 bases). The CDR3 is 15 amino acids. Germline V gene sequence: CDR1 SGHTA, CDR2 FQGNSA. V dropped 3 bases and J dropped 3 bases, with 15 bases sitting between them. The CDR3 region has the DNA TGTGCCAGCAGCTTCCGCACCCGGGACAACTACGAGCAGTACTTC. It translates to CASSFRTRDNYEQYF.

The V call is TRBV2, the J call TRBJ2-7; TRBD1 matches at 7 bases. The V gene end was trimmed by 8 bases and the J gene end by 0 bases; junction bases not matched to a gene: 4. Germline CDR1 and CDR2: SNHLY and FYNNEI. The CDR3 has 13 residues. The CDR3, as DNA: TGTGCCAGCGGACAGGCGTGCTCCTACGAGCAGTACTTC. Translation: CASGQACSYEQYF.

In this sample, this clonotype turned up many times. The V and J genes are TRBV15 and TRBJ2-7; TRBD1 matches 8 bases. The CDR3 totals 15 residues. Trimming at V came to 3 bases and at J to 5 bases, leaving 9 bases not matched to a gene. Germline values: CDR1 LNHNV, CDR2 YYDKDF (reference sequence). The chain's CDR3 is CATSRGTGGGHEQYF. CDR3 coding DNA: TGTGCCACCAGCAGGGGGACAGGCGGCGGGCACGAGCAGTACTTC.

V is TRBV19 and J is TRBJ2-2, with TRBD1 identical over 9 bases. Per germline, CDR1 LNHDA and CDR2 SQIVND (reference sequence). The V segment lost 4 bases and the J segment 4 bases; nucleotides outside the gene matches: 13. The CDR3 loop spans 18 amino acids. CDR3: CASSTYHLGQGSTGELFF. The CDR3 DNA sequence: TGTGCCAGTAGTACCTACCATCTGGGACAGGGATCCACCGGGGAGCTGTTTTTT. Full variable domain (outside the CDR3, taken from reference TRBV19 and TRBJ2-2): DGGITQSPKYLFRKEGQNVTLSCEQNLNHDAMYWYRQDPGQGLRLIYYSQIVNDFQKGDIAEGYSVSREKKESFPLTVTSAQKNPTAFYLCASSTYHLGQGSTGELFFGEGSRLTVL.

The chain has TRBV6-1 and TRBJ2-5; D perhaps matches TRBD1 (6 bases). V dropped 5 bases and J dropped 2 bases, with 21 bases sitting between them. Germline lookup yields CDR1 MNHNS and CDR2 SASEGT. The CDR3 sequence is 17 residues long. CDR3: CASSYSARTVGQETQYF. In DNA form, the CDR3 reads TGTGCCAGCAGTTACTCGGCGAGGACAGTTGGACAAGAGACCCAGTACTTC.

This clonotype was detected a few times. The chain couples TRBV30 to TRBJ2-7; the match to TRBD1 covers 9 bases. Germline CDR1 reads GTSNPN; CDR2 reads SVGIG (reference sequence). This CDR3 has 14 amino acids. The trim removed 4 bases at V and 3 bases at J, leaving 7 bases unmatched. CDR3 nucleotides: TGTGCCTGGATCCGGACAGGGGAGAACTACGAGCAGTACTTC. It yields the protein CAWIRTGENYEQYF.

This clonotype was observed many times. The chain employs TRBV29-1 and TRBJ1-2, with 10 bases identical to TRBD1. Germline CDR1 reads SQVTM; CDR2 reads ANQGSEA. Germline trimming cut 6 bases from V and 5 bases from J; bases unmatched to any gene: 9. The CDR3 extends over 14 amino acids. The CDR3 region has the DNA TGCAGCGTGGCTTCAGGGACAGGGGTATATGGCTACACCTTC. This codes for CSVASGTGVYGYTF.